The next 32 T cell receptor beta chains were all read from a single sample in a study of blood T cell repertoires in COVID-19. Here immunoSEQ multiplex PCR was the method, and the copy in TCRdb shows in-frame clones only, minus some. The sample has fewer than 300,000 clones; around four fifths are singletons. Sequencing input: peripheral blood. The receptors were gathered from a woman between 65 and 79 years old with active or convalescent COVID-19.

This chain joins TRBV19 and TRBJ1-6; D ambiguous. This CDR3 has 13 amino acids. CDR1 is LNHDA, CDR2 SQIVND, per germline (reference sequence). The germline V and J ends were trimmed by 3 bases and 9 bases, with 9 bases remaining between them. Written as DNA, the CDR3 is TGTGCCAGTAGTATGAGATCGAGTTCACCCCTCCACTTT. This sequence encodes CASSMRSSSPLHF.

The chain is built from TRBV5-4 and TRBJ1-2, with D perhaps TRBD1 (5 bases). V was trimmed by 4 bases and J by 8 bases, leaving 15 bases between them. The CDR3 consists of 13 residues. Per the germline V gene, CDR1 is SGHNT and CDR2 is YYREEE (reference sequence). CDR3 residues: CASSRQPPVGYTF. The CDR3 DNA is TGTGCCAGCAGCCGACAGCCACCAGTGGGCTACACCTTC.

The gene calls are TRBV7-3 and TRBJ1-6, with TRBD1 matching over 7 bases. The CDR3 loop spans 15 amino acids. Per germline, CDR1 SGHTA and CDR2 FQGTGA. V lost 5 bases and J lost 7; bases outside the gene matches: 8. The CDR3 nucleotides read TGTGCCAGCAGCCCGAACCAGGGGGAAAATTCACCCCTCCACTTT. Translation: CASSPNQGENSPLHF.

The CDR3 DNA follows: TGTGCCAGCAGCATACTCTCCGGGACAAACCAAGAGACCCAGTACTTC. It specifies CASSILSGTNQETQYF. V and J are TRBV3-1 (or the pseudogene TRBV3-2) and TRBJ2-5, with D possibly TRBD1 on 6 matching bases. The V and J ends lost 5 bases and 0 bases respectively, with 16 bases between them. Germline V CDR1 and CDR2: LGHDT, YNNKEL (reference sequence). The length of the CDR3 is 16 residues.

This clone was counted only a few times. CDR3 coding DNA: TGTGCCAGCAGCTTAGCCAGGGCCACTGAAGCTTTCTTT. Its protein product is CASSLARATEAFF. V usage is TRBV7-9 and J usage is TRBJ1-1; a possible D gene is TRBD1 (5 bases). The CDR3 length is 13 residues. The germline CDR1 and CDR2 sequences are SEHNR and FQNEAQ (reference sequence). Deletions cut 0 bases from V and 4 bases from J, with 6 bases between.

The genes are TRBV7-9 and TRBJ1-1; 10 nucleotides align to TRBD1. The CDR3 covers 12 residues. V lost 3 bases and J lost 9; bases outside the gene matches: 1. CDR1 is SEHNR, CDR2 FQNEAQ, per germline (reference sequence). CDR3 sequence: CASSLDRGKAFF. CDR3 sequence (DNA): TGTGCCAGCAGCTTGGACAGGGGGAAAGCTTTCTTT.

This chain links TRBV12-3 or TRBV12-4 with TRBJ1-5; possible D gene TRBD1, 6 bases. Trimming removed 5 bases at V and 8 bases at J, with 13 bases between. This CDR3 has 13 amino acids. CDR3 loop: CASSPGHREPQHF. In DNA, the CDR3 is TGTGCCAGCAGTCCGGGACACCGGGAGCCCCAGCATTTT.

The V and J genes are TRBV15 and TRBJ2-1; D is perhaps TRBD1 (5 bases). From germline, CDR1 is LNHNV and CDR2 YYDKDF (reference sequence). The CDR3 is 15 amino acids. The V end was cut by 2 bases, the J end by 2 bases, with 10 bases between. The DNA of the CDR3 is TGTGCCACCAGCAGACCAGGGTTCCCCTACAATGAGCAGTTCTTC. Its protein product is CATSRPGFPYNEQFF.

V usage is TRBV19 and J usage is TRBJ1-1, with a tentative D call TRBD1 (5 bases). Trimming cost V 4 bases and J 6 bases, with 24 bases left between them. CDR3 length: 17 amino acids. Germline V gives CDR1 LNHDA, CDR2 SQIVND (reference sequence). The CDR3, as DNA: TGTGCCAGTAGTACTTCCCCCCGGGGGGGGTTTATCGCTGAAGCTTTCTTT. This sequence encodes CASSTSPRGGFIAEAFF.

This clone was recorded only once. As DNA, the CDR3 is TGTGCCAGCTCAGCGAGCCAGGGACAGGCTAATTCACCCCTCCACTTT. It encodes CASSASQGQANSPLHF. J is TRBJ1-6 and V is TRBV18; 8 nucleotides match TRBD1. J gave up 6 bases and V 5 bases, and 9 bases lay outside the gene matches. The germline V gene encodes CDR1 KGHSH and CDR2 LQKENI. The CDR3 is 16 amino acids.

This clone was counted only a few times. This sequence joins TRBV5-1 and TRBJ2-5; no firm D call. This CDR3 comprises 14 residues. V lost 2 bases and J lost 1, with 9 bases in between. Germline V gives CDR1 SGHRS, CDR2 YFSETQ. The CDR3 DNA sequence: TGCGCCAGCAGCTTTCTGCGCCCCCAAGAGACCCAGTACTTC. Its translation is CASSFLRPQETQYF.

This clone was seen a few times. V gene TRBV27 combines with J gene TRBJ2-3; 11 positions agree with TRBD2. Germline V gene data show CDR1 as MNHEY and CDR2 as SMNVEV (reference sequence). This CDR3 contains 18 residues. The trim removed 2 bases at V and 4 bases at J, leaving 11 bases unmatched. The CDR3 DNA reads TGTGCCAGCAGTTTAGGGCTAGCGGGGGGAGGGCAGGCAGATACGCAGTATTTT. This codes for CASSLGLAGGGQADTQYF.

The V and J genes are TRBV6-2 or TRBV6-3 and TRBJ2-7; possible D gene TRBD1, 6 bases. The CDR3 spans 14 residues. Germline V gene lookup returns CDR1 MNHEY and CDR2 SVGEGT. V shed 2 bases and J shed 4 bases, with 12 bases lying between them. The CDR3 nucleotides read TGTGCCAGCAGTTACGCCGGGACATTATACGAGCAGTACTTC. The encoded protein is CASSYAGTLYEQYF.

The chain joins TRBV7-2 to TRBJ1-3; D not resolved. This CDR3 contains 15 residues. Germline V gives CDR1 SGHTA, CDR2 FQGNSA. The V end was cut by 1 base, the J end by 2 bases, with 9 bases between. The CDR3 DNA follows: TGTGCCAGCAGCTTAGGACATAGTACTGGAAACACCATATATTTT. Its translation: CASSLGHSTGNTIYF.

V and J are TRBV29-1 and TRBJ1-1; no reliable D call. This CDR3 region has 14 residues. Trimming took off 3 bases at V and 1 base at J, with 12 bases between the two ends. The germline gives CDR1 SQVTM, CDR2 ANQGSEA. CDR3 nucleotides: TGCAGCGTTGAGGATAAGCGGAAGAACACTGAAGCTTTCTTT. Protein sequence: CSVEDKRKNTEAFF.

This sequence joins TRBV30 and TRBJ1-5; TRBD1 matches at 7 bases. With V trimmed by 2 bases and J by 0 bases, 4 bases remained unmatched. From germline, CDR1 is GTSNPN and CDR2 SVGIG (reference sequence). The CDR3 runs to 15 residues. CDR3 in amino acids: CAWSHRGNSNQPQHF. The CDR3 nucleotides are TGTGCCTGGAGTCACAGGGGAAATAGCAATCAGCCCCAGCATTTT.

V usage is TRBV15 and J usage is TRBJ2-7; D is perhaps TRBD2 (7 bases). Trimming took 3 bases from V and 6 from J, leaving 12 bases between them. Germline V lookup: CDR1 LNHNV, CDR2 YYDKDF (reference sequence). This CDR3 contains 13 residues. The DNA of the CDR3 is TGTGCCACCAGCAGGAGGGGGGGGGCCGAGCAGTACTTC. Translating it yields CATSRRGGAEQYF.

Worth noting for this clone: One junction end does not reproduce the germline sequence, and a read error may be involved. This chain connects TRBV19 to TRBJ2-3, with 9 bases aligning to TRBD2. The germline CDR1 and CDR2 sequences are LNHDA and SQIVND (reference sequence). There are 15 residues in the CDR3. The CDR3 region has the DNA TGTGCCAGTAGTGTCTTGGGGACTAGCAGAGATACGCAGTATTTT. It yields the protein CASSVLGTSRDTQYF.

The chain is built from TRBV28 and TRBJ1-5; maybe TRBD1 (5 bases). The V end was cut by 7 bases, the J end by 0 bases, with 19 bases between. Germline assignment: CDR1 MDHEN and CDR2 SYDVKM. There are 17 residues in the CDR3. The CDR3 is CASNTPGGTYSNQPQHF. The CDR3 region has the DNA TGTGCCAGCAATACCCCCGGGGGGACTTATAGCAATCAGCCCCAGCATTTT.

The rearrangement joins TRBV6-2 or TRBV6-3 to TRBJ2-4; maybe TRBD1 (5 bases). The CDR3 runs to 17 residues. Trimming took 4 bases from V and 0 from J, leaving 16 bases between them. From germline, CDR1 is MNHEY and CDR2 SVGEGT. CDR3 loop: CASSLRLTGLAKNIQYF. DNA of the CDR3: TGTGCCAGCAGTTTACGACTTACAGGTCTAGCCAAAAACATTCAGTACTTC.

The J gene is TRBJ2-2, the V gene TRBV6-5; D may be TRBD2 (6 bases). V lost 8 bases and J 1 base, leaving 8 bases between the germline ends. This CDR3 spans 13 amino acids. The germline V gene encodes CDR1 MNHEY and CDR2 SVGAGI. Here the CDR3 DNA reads TGTGCCAGCCACGGGGGGAACACCGGGGAGCTGTTTTTT. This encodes CASHGGNTGELFF.

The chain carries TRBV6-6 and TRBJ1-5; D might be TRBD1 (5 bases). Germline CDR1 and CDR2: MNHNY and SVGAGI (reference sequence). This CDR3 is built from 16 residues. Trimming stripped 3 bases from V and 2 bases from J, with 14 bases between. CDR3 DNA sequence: TGTGCCAGCAGTTATTTCCAGGGAAGAGGCAATCAGCCCCAGCATTTT. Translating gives CASSYFQGRGNQPQHF.

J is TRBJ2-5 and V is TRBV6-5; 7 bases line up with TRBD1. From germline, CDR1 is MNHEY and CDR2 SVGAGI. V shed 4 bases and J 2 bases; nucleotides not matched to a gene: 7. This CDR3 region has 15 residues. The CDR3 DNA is TGTGCCAGCAGTTGGACAGGCCAACGTCAAGAGACCCAGTACTTC. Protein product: CASSWTGQRQETQYF.

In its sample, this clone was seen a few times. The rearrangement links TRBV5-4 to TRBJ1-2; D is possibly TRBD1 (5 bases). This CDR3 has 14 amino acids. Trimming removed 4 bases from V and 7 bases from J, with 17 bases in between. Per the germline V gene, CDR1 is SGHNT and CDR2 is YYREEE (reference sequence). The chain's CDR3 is CASSPPRGGGGYTF. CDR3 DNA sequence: TGTGCCAGCAGCCCTCCCCGGGGGGGAGGTGGCTACACCTTC.

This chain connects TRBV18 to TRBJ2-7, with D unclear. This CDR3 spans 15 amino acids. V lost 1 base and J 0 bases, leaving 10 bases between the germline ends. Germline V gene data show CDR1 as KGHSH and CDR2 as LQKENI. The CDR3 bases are TGTGCCAGCTCACCACTGCAGGCGAACTCCTACGAGCAGTACTTC. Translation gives CASSPLQANSYEQYF.

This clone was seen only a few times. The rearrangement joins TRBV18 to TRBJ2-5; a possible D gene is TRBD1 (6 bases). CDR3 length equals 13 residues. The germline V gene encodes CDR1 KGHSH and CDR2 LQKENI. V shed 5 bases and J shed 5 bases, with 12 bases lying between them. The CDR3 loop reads CASSSTGTETQYF. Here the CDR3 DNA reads TGTGCCAGCTCATCGACAGGTACCGAGACCCAGTACTTC.

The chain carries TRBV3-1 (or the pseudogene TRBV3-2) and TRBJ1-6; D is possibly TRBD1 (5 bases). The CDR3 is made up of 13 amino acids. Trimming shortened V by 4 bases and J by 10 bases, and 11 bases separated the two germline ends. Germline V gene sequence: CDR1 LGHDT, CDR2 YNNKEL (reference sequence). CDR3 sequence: CASSLRDPSPLHF. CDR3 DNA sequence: TGTGCCAGCAGCCTCAGGGATCCATCACCCCTCCACTTT.

The CDR3 protein is CAWSVRGRRGLRQPQHF. The CDR3 DNA follows: TGTGCCTGGAGTGTACGTGGGCGTCGGGGTTTAAGGCAGCCCCAGCATTTT. V is TRBV30 and J is TRBJ1-5; no clear D gene. Trimming took 0 bases from V and 7 from J, leaving 22 bases between them. CDR1 and CDR2 (germline): GTSNPN, SVGIG (reference sequence). The length of the CDR3 is 17 residues.

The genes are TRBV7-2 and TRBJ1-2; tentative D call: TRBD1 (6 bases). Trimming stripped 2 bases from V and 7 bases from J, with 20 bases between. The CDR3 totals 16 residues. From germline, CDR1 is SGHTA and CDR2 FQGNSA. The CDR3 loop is CASSLLSTGSLGGYTF. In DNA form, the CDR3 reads TGTGCCAGCAGCTTATTATCGACAGGATCTTTGGGTGGCTACACCTTC.

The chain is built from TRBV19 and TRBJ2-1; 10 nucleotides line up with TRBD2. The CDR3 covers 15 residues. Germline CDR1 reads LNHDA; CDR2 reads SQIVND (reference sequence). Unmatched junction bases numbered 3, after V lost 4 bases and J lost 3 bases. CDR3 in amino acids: CASSTRTSGYNEQFF. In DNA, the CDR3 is TGTGCCAGTAGTACCCGGACTAGCGGCTACAATGAGCAGTTCTTC.

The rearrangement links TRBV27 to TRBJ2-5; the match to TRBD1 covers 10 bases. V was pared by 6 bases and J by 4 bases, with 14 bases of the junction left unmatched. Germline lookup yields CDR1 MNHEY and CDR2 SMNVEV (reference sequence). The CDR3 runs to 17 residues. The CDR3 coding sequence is TGTGCCAGCAGGCCACTTGGACAGGGGGGGGGCTCAGAGACCCAGTACTTC. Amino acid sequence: CASRPLGQGGGSETQYF.

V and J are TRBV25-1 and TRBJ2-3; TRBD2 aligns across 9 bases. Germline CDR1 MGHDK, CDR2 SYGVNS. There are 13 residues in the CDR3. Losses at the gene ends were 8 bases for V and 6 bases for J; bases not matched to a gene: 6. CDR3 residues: CASRAGGIDTQYF. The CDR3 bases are TGTGCCAGCCGAGCGGGGGGTATCGATACGCAGTATTTT.